The 7 T cell receptor beta chains listed next were all sequenced from one sample in a study of T cells in Graves' hyperthyroidism and ophthalmopathy (dated by TCRdb to about 2019). The method was multiplex PCR. Instrument on record: Illumina HiSeq 2000. The TCR beta CDR3 regions were amplified from RNA transcripts. The first round of RT-PCR for the TCR CDR3 was performed with the HTBI primer set and the Qiagen OneStep RT-PCR kit. TCRdb reprocessed the public reads (quality trimming at Q25 with fastp, clone calling with MiXCR) and kept in-frame beta chains. CDR3 protein duplicates are merged, each entry listing the most common genes and DNA. The sample contains more than 650,000 distinct CDR3 sequences, 12% to 15% of them found a single time. The top ten clonotypes cover about 10% of the sample. The sequencing sample was made of blood. These TCRs come from a woman between 18 and 29 years old with Graves' hyperthyroidism.

This clonotype was detected many times. This chain links TRBV2 with TRBJ2-7; 9 bases agree with TRBD2. This CDR3 has 17 amino acids. V lost 1 base, J lost 0 bases, and 7 bases stayed unmatched. Germline loops: CDR1 SNHLY, CDR2 FYNNEI. CDR3 DNA: TGTGCCAGCAGTGAAGAGCCGCTAGCGGGGAGCTCCTACGAGCAGTACTTC. It encodes CASSEEPLAGSSYEQYF.

This chain links TRBV2 with TRBJ2-1, with TRBD2 matching 8 bases. The germline CDR1 and CDR2 sequences are SNHLY and FYNNEI. The CDR3 covers 15 residues. The CDR3 nucleotides are TGTGCTACAAACGGGGGGGGAAGCTCCTACAATGAGCAGTTCTTC. Residues: CATNGGGSSYNEQFF.

Points on this clonotype: This may stem from a read error, because a much larger clone lies one nucleotide away. The chain has TRBV6-1 and TRBJ2-3, with unresolved D. Germline V gene lookup returns CDR1 MNHNS and CDR2 SASEGT. The CDR3 has 13 amino acids. Trimming shortened V by 6 bases and J by 1 base, and 8 bases separated the two germline ends. As DNA, the CDR3 is TGTGCCAGCAGAACTCAGGGCACAGATACGCAGTATTTT. Its protein is CASRTQGTDTQYF.

This clonotype was observed at least ten times. The genes are TRBV6-2 or TRBV6-3 and TRBJ2-1; 15 positions match TRBD2. The germline V gene has CDR1 MNHEY and CDR2 SVGEGT. The CDR3 consists of 19 residues. V was pared by 6 bases and J by 0 bases, with 9 bases of the junction left unmatched. In DNA form, the CDR3 reads TGTGCCAGCAGCAATCCGGGACTAGCGGGAGGAGGCTCCTACAATGAGCAGTTCTTC. Residues: CASSNPGLAGGGSYNEQFF.

A few counts support this clonotype. The chain couples TRBV7-6 to TRBJ2-5; D perhaps matches TRBD2 (5 bases). This CDR3 is built from 16 residues. CDR1 SGHVS and CDR2 FNYEAQ come from the germline V gene. Deletions cut 5 bases from V and 5 bases from J, with 21 bases between. CDR3 protein: CASSKTPPGFGETQYF. In DNA, the CDR3 is TGTGCCAGCAGCAAAACCCCTCCGGGGTTTGGGGAGACCCAGTACTTC.

This clonotype was seen many times. The chain combines TRBV2 with TRBJ2-5; possibly TRBD1 or TRBD2 for D (7 bases each). CDR3 length: 13 residues. Trimming shortened V by 7 bases and J by 4 bases, and 13 bases separated the two germline ends. CDR1 and CDR2 from the germline V gene are SNHLY and FYNNEI. CDR3 region: CASIPRGGETQYF. The CDR3 DNA reads TGTGCCAGCATCCCCAGGGGGGGAGAGACCCAGTACTTC.

This clonotype has ten or more counts. The rearrangement uses TRBV27 and TRBJ2-7; possible D gene TRBD1, 5 bases. The CDR3 is 14 residues long. The ends were cut back, 0 bases at V and 0 bases at J, with 6 bases in the middle. Germline assignment: CDR1 MNHEY and CDR2 SMNVEV (reference sequence). In nucleotides, the CDR3 is TGTGCCAGCAGTTTATCCAGGGACTCCTACGAGCAGTACTTC. Translating gives CASSLSRDSYEQYF.